The 30 T cell receptor beta chains below were found in one sample sequenced in a study of blood T cells in healthy people across ages. Alongside a J-beta primer mix, a sample-barcoded 5' primer served in a second PCR lasting about 7 to 11 cycles. TCRdb re-called the 5' RACE reads with MiXCR, one entry per CDR3 protein. Of about 670,000 distinct CDR3 sequences detected, over 40% appear once; the ten largest clones hold approximately 13%. The specimen was blood. The receptors originated from a woman aged 80 or older in good health.

J is TRBJ2-1 and V is TRBV12-3 or TRBV12-4; 11 nucleotides match TRBD2. The CDR3 extends over 16 amino acids. After removal of 0 bases from V and 4 bases from J, the junction contained 2 bases not matched to a gene. The CDR3 loop is CASSLAGLAVYNEQFF. As DNA, the CDR3 is TGTGCCAGCAGTTTAGCGGGACTAGCGGTATACAATGAGCAGTTCTTC.

The chain employs TRBV7-9 and TRBJ2-2; no clear D. Trimming stripped 4 bases from V and 2 bases from J, with 14 bases between. The CDR3 is 16 amino acids. Germline values: CDR1 SEHNR, CDR2 FQNEAQ (reference sequence). In DNA, the CDR3 is TGTGCCAGCAGCTATATCCTTGAGATCAACACCGGGGAGCTGTTTTTT. It codes for CASSYILEINTGELFF.

This rearrangement joins TRBV20-1 to TRBJ1-5; maybe TRBD1 (5 bases). CDR3 size: 14 residues. V dropped 0 bases and J dropped 6 bases, with 12 bases sitting between them. Germline CDR1 is DFQATT and CDR2 is SNEGSKA (reference sequence). The CDR3: CSARDGGFGQPQHF. The CDR3 region has the DNA TGCAGTGCTAGAGATGGGGGATTCGGTCAGCCCCAGCATTTT.

This chain joins TRBV15 and TRBJ2-7; D unclear. Germline CDR1 is LNHNV and CDR2 is YYDKDF (reference sequence). V lost 5 bases to trimming and J lost 2 bases, with 10 bases between them. This CDR3 spans 13 amino acids. The CDR3 loop reads CATSLVDAYEQYF. CDR3 coding DNA: TGTGCCACCAGCCTTGTTGATGCCTACGAGCAGTACTTC.

CDR3 DNA sequence: TGTGCCAGCACCGGACTGAACACTGAAGCTTTCTTT. Translation gives CASTGLNTEAFF. The rearrangement joins TRBV3-1 to TRBJ1-1; D ambiguous. Trimming took 7 bases from V and 0 from J, leaving 6 bases between them. Germline V gives CDR1 LGHDT, CDR2 YNNKEL (reference sequence). The CDR3 is made up of 12 amino acids.

This rearrangement joins TRBV5-1 to TRBJ2-1; weak D call: TRBD2 (6 bases). The CDR3 covers 14 residues. Germline assignment: CDR1 SGHRS and CDR2 YFSETQ. V lost 6 bases and J lost 4, with 14 bases in between. The CDR3 reads CASTRAGVYNEQFF. CDR3 nucleotides: TGCGCCAGCACGAGAGCGGGTGTTTACAATGAGCAGTTCTTC.

This clonotype appeared a few times. The rearrangement uses TRBV13 and TRBJ2-3; TRBD2 might be the D (6 bases). The CDR3 length is 13 residues. The V end lost 5 bases, the J end lost 4 bases, and 10 bases lay between the germline ends. The germline CDR1 and CDR2 sequences are PRHDT and FYEKMQ (reference sequence). The CDR3 DNA reads TGTGCCAGCAGCCTCCGACTAGCAGATACGCAGTATTTT. It codes for CASSLRLADTQYF.

The genes are TRBV7-2 and TRBJ2-3, with unresolved D. The CDR3 is 12 amino acids. Germline values: CDR1 SGHTA, CDR2 FQGNSA. V was shortened by 5 bases and J by 9 bases, with 12 bases between the two germline ends. The CDR3 DNA is TGTGCCAGCAGCCCACAGCTAGGCACGCAGTATTTT. Amino acids: CASSPQLGTQYF.

A remark on this clonotype: A much larger clone differs by one base, so this may be a read error. The rearrangement links TRBV29-1 to TRBJ2-3, with TRBD1 matching over 7 bases. In germline, CDR1 is SQVTM, CDR2 ANQGSEA. The length of the CDR3 is 14 residues. This chain's CDR3 is CSVGTGVYGDAQYF. The CDR3 coding sequence is TGCAGCGTAGGAACAGGGGTATATGGAGATGCGCAGTATTTT.

This clonotype was detected many times. The chain joins TRBV12-3 or TRBV12-4 to TRBJ2-6; possible D gene TRBD2, 6 bases. The CDR3 is made up of 17 amino acids. Trimming left V 6 bases short and J 4 bases short, with 19 bases between. CDR3 in amino acids: CASRGTGRKSGANVLTF. CDR3 sequence (DNA): TGTGCCAGCAGGGGGACCGGGAGAAAGTCCGGGGCCAACGTCCTGACTTTC.

On this clonotype: A read error may be the cause here, since a much bigger clone is one base away. The chain combines TRBV2 with TRBJ2-5; perhaps TRBD1 as D (6 bases). V lost 7 bases and J 11 bases, leaving 17 bases between the germline ends. The CDR3 contains 12 residues. Germline CDR1 SNHLY, CDR2 FYNNEI. In DNA, the CDR3 is TGTGCCAGCAACGAGGGGGTTGGTGAGCAGTACTTC. Protein: CASNEGVGEQYF.

The genes are TRBV4-2 and TRBJ2-2; 9 bases match TRBD1. J gave up 7 bases and V 0 bases, and 9 bases lay outside the gene matches. The CDR3 totals 17 residues. Germline V lookup: CDR1 LGHNA, CDR2 YNFKEQ. CDR3 sequence reads: CASSQDKLGQGRGELFF. Here the CDR3 DNA reads TGTGCCAGCAGCCAAGATAAATTGGGACAGGGTCGCGGGGAGCTGTTTTTT.

The rearrangement joins TRBV5-6 to TRBJ2-5, with 7 positions matching TRBD2. The CDR3 extends over 16 amino acids. Trimming cost V 4 bases and J 6 bases; bases outside gene matches: 15. Germline CDR1 and CDR2: SGHDT and YYEEEE. The CDR3 region has the DNA TGTGCCAGCAGCCGACCCGGGACTAAATCCGCAAAGACCCAGTACTTC. Translated: CASSRPGTKSAKTQYF.

The genes are TRBV20-1 and TRBJ2-5; unclear D gene. CDR3 length: 11 residues. Germline CDR1 reads DFQATT; CDR2 reads SNEGSKA (reference sequence). CDR3 loop: CSVIARETQYF. The CDR3 DNA sequence: TGCAGCGTTATAGCTCGGGAGACCCAGTACTTC.

The gene calls are TRBV29-1 and TRBJ2-2; perhaps TRBD1 as D (5 bases). V lost 7 bases and J 7 bases, leaving 19 bases between the germline ends. Germline V lookup: CDR1 SQVTM, CDR2 ANQGSEA. The CDR3 consists of 14 residues. This chain's CDR3 is CSGAGPNPSGELFF. In nucleotides, the CDR3 is TGCAGCGGGGCAGGGCCCAATCCGAGCGGGGAGCTGTTTTTT.

This clonotype was found a few times. The chain uses TRBV12-3 or TRBV12-4 and TRBJ1-5; 11 bases are shared with TRBD1. The CDR3 has 17 amino acids. The V segment lost 7 bases and the J segment 0 bases; nucleotides outside the gene matches: 8. CDR3 sequence (DNA): TGTGCCAGCACTCTGGACAGGGGGCCAGCTAGCAATCAGCCCCAGCATTTT. Translating gives CASTLDRGPASNQPQHF.

This clonotype was observed a few times. The rearrangement uses TRBV2 and TRBJ2-5; tentative D call: TRBD2 (6 bases). This CDR3 comprises 13 residues. Deletions cut 7 bases from V and 7 bases from J, with 16 bases between. Per germline, CDR1 SNHLY and CDR2 FYNNEI. The CDR3 sequence: CASNRDLSGTQYF. DNA of the CDR3: TGTGCCAGCAACCGGGACTTGAGCGGGACCCAGTACTTC.

This clonotype was counted only a few times. The germline gene is not matched at one end of the junction; a read error may be the cause. This rearrangement joins TRBV4-2 to TRBJ2-5; D remains unclear. Germline V CDR1 and CDR2: LGHNA, YNFKEQ. This CDR3 is built from 16 residues. CDR3 in amino acids: CASSQVSLGRREPQYF. CDR3 DNA sequence: TGTGCCAGCAGCCAAGTGAGTCTTGGCAGGAGAGAGCCCCAGTACTTC.

V usage is TRBV21-1 and J usage is TRBJ2-1; no DNA check was done on the table's D call, TRBD1. TRBV21-1 is a listed pseudogene. The CDR3 runs 18 residues. The CDR3: CASSKLPDWTYTYNEQFF. CDR3 in DNA: TGTGCCAGCAGCAAACTCCCTGACTGGACCTATACCTACAATGAGCAGTTCTTC.

A remark on this clonotype: A much larger clone differs from this one at a single base, so this may be a read error. V and J are TRBV25-1 and TRBJ2-5; no firm D call. Germline V gene sequence: CDR1 MGHDK, CDR2 SYGVNS. This CDR3 comprises 12 residues. Trimming removed 1 base from V and 4 bases from J, with 4 bases in between. The CDR3, as DNA: TGTGCCAGCAGTGAATGGGCAGAGACCCAGTACTTC. Its protein product is CASSEWAETQYF.

This clonotype was detected only a few times. The chain carries TRBV7-2 and TRBJ2-1, with 10 bases matching TRBD2. Trimming removed 1 base from V and 2 bases from J; junction bases left unmatched: 8. The CDR3 covers 18 residues. Germline-derived CDR1 and CDR2 are SGHTA and FQGNSA. The CDR3 loop is CASSLVGSGRPAYNEQFF. Written as DNA, the CDR3 is TGTGCCAGCAGCTTAGTCGGTAGCGGGAGGCCGGCCTACAATGAGCAGTTCTTC.

The rearrangement uses TRBV9 and TRBJ2-5, with D possibly called TRBD1 or TRBD2 (5 bases each). Trimming shortened V by 0 bases and J by 5 bases, and 14 bases separated the two germline ends. The germline CDR1 and CDR2 sequences are SGDLS and YYNGEE. The CDR3 is 15 residues long. The CDR3 DNA reads as TGTGCCAGCAGCGTAGGGGACCACGGGGTGGAGACCCAGTACTTC. Translation: CASSVGDHGVETQYF.

This clonotype was detected many times. The chain couples TRBV5-1 to TRBJ2-5; unclear D gene. CDR3 length equals 16 residues. Germline V CDR1 and CDR2: SGHRS, YFSETQ. V was clipped by 1 base and J by 5 bases, with 18 bases between them. The CDR3 DNA is TGCGCCAGCAGCTTGTTAGGCCGGGCAGATGGGGAGACCCAGTACTTC. This encodes CASSLLGRADGETQYF. The variable domain in full, with the rest retrieved from reference TRBV5-1 and TRBJ2-5, is KAGVTQTPRYLIKTRGQQVTLSCSPISGHRSVSWYQQTPGQGLQFLFEYFSETQRNKGNFPGRFSGRQFSNSRSEMNVSTLELGDSALYLCASSLLGRADGETQYFGPGTRLLVL.

V gene TRBV5-6 combines with J gene TRBJ2-3; D uncertain. With the DNA end fitting TRBJ1-5 better, the J assignment may be wrong. Germline values: CDR1 SGHDT, CDR2 YYEEEE. The length of the CDR3 is 14 residues. The CDR3 nucleotides are TGTGCCAGCAGCCGATCGGGGAGCACAGATACGCAGCATTTT. Translated: CASSRSGSTDTQHF.

CDR3 residues: CASSPEGGMTNTEAFF. The CDR3 DNA follows: TGTGCCAGCAGCCCCGAGGGGGGGATGACGAACACTGAAGCTTTCTTT. This chain joins TRBV9 and TRBJ1-1; maybe TRBD1 (6 bases). The CDR3 sequence is 16 residues long. V lost 4 bases and J 1 base, leaving 17 bases between the germline ends. Germline-derived CDR1 and CDR2 are SGDLS and YYNGEE.

J is TRBJ2-7 and V is TRBV15, with TRBD1 identical over 7 bases. This CDR3 region has 14 residues. Germline-derived CDR1 and CDR2 are LNHNV and YYDKDF (reference sequence). Unmatched junction bases numbered 6, after V lost 5 bases and J lost 2 bases. CDR3 amino acids: CATSGRTGPYEQYF. The DNA for the CDR3 is TGTGCCACCAGCGGAAGGACAGGACCCTACGAGCAGTACTTC.

There are many counts of this clonotype. This chain links TRBV28 with TRBJ2-7; TRBD1 matches at 8 bases. The trim removed 6 bases at V and 3 bases at J, leaving 7 bases unmatched. Germline values: CDR1 MDHEN, CDR2 SYDVKM. This CDR3 has 14 residues. In DNA, the CDR3 is TGTGCCAGCAGATGGACAGGGCTCCGCTACGAGCAGTACTTC. It codes for CASRWTGLRYEQYF. The variable domain in full, with the rest retrieved from reference TRBV28 and TRBJ2-7, is DVKVTQSSRYLVKRTGEKVFLECVQDMDHENMFWYRQDPGLGLRLIYFSYDVKMKEKGDIPEGYSVSREKKERFSLILESASTNQTSMYLCASRWTGLRYEQYFGPGTRLTVT.

Regarding this clonotype: A much larger clone lies one base from this, so it may be a read error. V gene TRBV7-8 combines with J gene TRBJ1-5; D is ambiguous. Germline CDR1 reads SGHVS; CDR2 reads FQNEAQ. CDR3 length equals 15 residues. CDR3 nucleotides: TGTGCCAGCCGCTTAGTGAGGCAGCGCAATCAGCCCCAGCATTTT. Protein product: CASRLVRQRNQPQHF.

With respect to this clonotype: A read error may explain this, as a much larger clone is one base away. The rearrangement joins TRBV28 to TRBJ2-7; D is undetermined. V gave up 7 bases and J gave up 5 bases, with 12 bases separating them. Per germline, CDR1 MDHEN and CDR2 SYDVKM. The CDR3 sequence is 12 residues long. CDR3 in DNA: TGTGCCAGCAAGTCAGGACGTGACGAGCAGTACTTC. As protein: CASKSGRDEQYF.

Only a few counts were recorded for this clonotype. The chain links TRBV18 to TRBJ2-3, with 7 bases that match TRBD2. J gave up 8 bases and V 1 base, and 0 bases lay outside the gene matches. CDR3 length: 12 residues. The germline gives CDR1 KGHSH, CDR2 LQKENI. As DNA, the CDR3 is TGTGCCAGCTCACCACGGGAGGGTACGCAGTATTTT. This gives the protein CASSPREGTQYF.